What follows are 9 T cell receptor beta chains derived from one specimen sequenced in a study of T cell responses to AZD1222 COVID-19 vaccine. Sequenced by immunoSEQ multiplex PCR; TCRdb stores in-frame clones only, minus some. The profile shows approximately 200,000 clones, 90% to 95% of them singletons. Sample: peripheral blood, taken 28 days after the second AZD1222 dose. The receptor set was obtained from an adult who received the AZD1222 COVID-19 vaccine.

This clone was picked up one time. The chain has TRBV6-5 and TRBJ1-5, with D possibly TRBD1 on 5 matching bases. Germline V gene sequence: CDR1 MNHEY, CDR2 SVGAGI. Between the trimmed V and J ends, which lost 2 bases and 4 bases, there was a span of 6 bases. This CDR3 is built from 13 residues. CDR3 bases: TGTGCCAGCAGTTACCAGGGAAATCAGCCCCAGCATTTT. It translates to CASSYQGNQPQHF.

V and J are TRBV28 and TRBJ2-2, with D hard to call. The CDR3 extends over 12 amino acids. The V and J ends lost 6 bases and 8 bases respectively, with 10 bases between them. The germline V gene encodes CDR1 MDHEN and CDR2 SYDVKM. The CDR3 loop is CASSSWGGELFF. The CDR3 DNA follows: TGTGCCAGCAGCTCCTGGGGAGGGGAGCTGTTTTTT.

The chain's CDR3 is CASSQESPVGRDTQYF. CDR3 sequence (DNA): TGCGCCAGCAGCCAAGAATCACCCGTAGGGAGGGATACGCAGTATTTT. The chain links TRBV4-3 to TRBJ2-3; tentatively, D is TRBD2 (6 bases). Trimming pared 0 bases from V and 6 bases from J, leaving 16 bases between. Germline V lookup: CDR1 LGHNA, CDR2 YSLEER. The CDR3 totals 16 residues.

This clone showed up just a few times. The rearrangement joins TRBV19 to TRBJ1-1; no firm D call. CDR1 is LNHDA, CDR2 SQIVND, per germline (reference sequence). This CDR3 has 14 amino acids. V gave up 3 bases and J gave up 0 bases, with 8 bases separating them. CDR3 nucleotides: TGTGCCAGTAGTATTCACAGTTTGAACACTGAAGCTTTCTTT. Protein sequence: CASSIHSLNTEAFF. The whole variable domain, filled in from reference TRBV19 and TRBJ1-1, reads DGGITQSPKYLFRKEGQNVTLSCEQNLNHDAMYWYRQDPGQGLRLIYYSQIVNDFQKGDIAEGYSVSREKKESFPLTVTSAQKNPTAFYLCASSIHSLNTEAFFGQGTRLTVV.

The chain's CDR3 is CASSASRQARHSGNTIYF. The CDR3 DNA is TGTGCCAGCAGCGCTTCAAGACAGGCCCGCCACTCTGGAAACACCATATATTTT. The V and J genes are TRBV9 and TRBJ1-3; maybe TRBD1 (6 bases). V lost 3 bases, J lost 0 bases, and 19 bases lay in between. This CDR3 is 18 amino acids long. CDR1 and CDR2 (germline): SGDLS, YYNGEE. The full variable domain, in which reference TRBV9 and TRBJ1-3 provide the parts outside the CDR3, is DSGVTQTPKHLITATGQRVTLRCSPRSGDLSVYWYQQSLDQGLQFLIQYYNGEERAKGNILERFSAQQFPDLHSELNLSSLELGDSALYFCASSASRQARHSGNTIYFGEGSWLTVV.

This chain links TRBV28 with TRBJ2-5; 9 bases are shared with TRBD2. The CDR3 contains 16 residues. CDR1 MDHEN and CDR2 SYDVKM come from the germline V gene. V gave up 7 bases and J gave up 5 bases; unmatched junction bases: 14. As DNA, the CDR3 is TGTGCCAGCACCGCACTAGCGGGCAAGGGAGGGGAGACCCAGTACTTC. As protein: CASTALAGKGGETQYF.

J is TRBJ1-1 and V is TRBV30, with D uncertain. This CDR3 spans 13 amino acids. The germline CDR1 and CDR2 sequences are GTSNPN and SVGIG (reference sequence). Trimming took 0 bases from V and 1 from J, leaving 6 bases between them. The CDR3 is CAWSVRRNTEAFF. CDR3 in DNA: TGTGCCTGGAGTGTACGGAGGAACACTGAAGCTTTCTTT.

The chain has TRBV19 and TRBJ2-3; 11 nucleotides match TRBD2. V shed 1 base and J 7 bases; nucleotides not matched to a gene: 13. Germline CDR1 is LNHDA and CDR2 is SQIVND (reference sequence). This CDR3 comprises 18 residues. The CDR3 coding sequence is TGTGCCAGTAGTATAGCTTGGAGACTAGCGGGATATTCAAATACGCAGTATTTT. Protein: CASSIAWRLAGYSNTQYF.

The CDR3 nucleotides read TGTGCCAGCAGCTTAGGTGGGACCCAGTACTTC. Encoded protein: CASSLGGTQYF. The chain is built from TRBV7-9 and TRBJ2-5; no clear D gene. V gave up 1 base and J gave up 7 bases, with 4 bases separating them. The CDR3 consists of 11 residues. Looked up from germline, CDR1 is SEHNR and CDR2 is FQNEAQ (reference sequence).